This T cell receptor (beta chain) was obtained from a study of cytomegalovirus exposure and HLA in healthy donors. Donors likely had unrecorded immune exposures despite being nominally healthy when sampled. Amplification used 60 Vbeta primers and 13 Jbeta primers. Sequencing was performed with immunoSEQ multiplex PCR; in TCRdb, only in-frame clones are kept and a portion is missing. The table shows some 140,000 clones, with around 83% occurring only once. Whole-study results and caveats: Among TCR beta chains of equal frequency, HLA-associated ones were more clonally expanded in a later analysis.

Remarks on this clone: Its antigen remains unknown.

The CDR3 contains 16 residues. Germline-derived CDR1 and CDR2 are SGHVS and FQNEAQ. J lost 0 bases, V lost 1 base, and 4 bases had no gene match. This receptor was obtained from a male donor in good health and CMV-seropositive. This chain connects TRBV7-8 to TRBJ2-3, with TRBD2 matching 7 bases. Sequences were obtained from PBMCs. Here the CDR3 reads CASSLVTSYSTDTQYF. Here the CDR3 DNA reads TGTGCCAGCAGCTTAGTGACTAGCTATAGCACAGATACGCAGTATTTT.